This T cell receptor beta chain was captured in a study of blood T cell repertoires in COVID-19. Generated by immunoSEQ multiplex PCR, the TCRdb table keeps only in-frame clones and is missing some. The sample consists of around 150,000 clones, roughly 80% of them appearing once. Germline loops: CDR1 GTSNPN, CDR2 SVGIG (reference sequence). Trimming took 4 bases from V and 7 from J; bases not matched to a gene: 18. CDR3 length equals 16 residues. The rearrangement joins TRBV30 to TRBJ2-5, with 7 nucleotides matching TRBD2. Sequencing was performed on peripheral blood. This receptor was identified in a man aged 45-65 years with active or convalescent COVID-19. The chain's CDR3 is CAWTLPGGSNLRTQYF. The CDR3 region has the DNA TGTGCCTGGACCCTACCGGGCGGGAGTAACTTAAGGACCCAGTACTTC.